This TCR beta chain was sequenced in a study of T cell responses to AZD1222 COVID-19 vaccine. Germline lookup yields CDR1 SQVTM and CDR2 ANQGSEA. The CDR3 has 11 amino acids. V shed 6 bases and J shed 1 base, with 4 bases lying between them. Sequencing used immunoSEQ multiplex PCR; TCRdb keeps in-frame clones, though not all of them. The profile shows about 130,000 clones, 90% of them singletons. The clonotype comes from an adult in good health. V usage is TRBV29-1 and J usage is TRBJ1-3; no reliable D call. Sequences were derived from peripheral blood, sampled on day 0 of AZD1222 vaccination. CDR3 region: CSVQSGNTIYF. As DNA, the CDR3 is TGCAGCGTCCAATCTGGAAACACCATATATTTT.